This entry lists 18 T cell receptor beta chains sequenced from one sample in a study of T cell changes during pregnancy in multiple sclerosis. Here immunoSEQ multiplex PCR was the method, and the copy in TCRdb shows in-frame clones only, minus some. In the table there are around 130,000 clones, 85% to 95% of which are singletons. Sequencing was performed on peripheral blood, taken before pregnancy. The receptors derive from a female donor with multiple sclerosis, enrolled in a pregnancy study.

This sequence joins TRBV18 and TRBJ1-4, with D possibly being TRBD1 (6 bases). The CDR3 has 15 amino acids. Germline V gene sequence: CDR1 KGHSH, CDR2 LQKENI. V was clipped by 3 bases and J by 7 bases, with 15 bases between them. In DNA form, the CDR3 reads TGTGCCAGCTCACCCGGGGGGGCCCGGGGTGAAAAACTGTTTTTT. Amino acid sequence: CASSPGGARGEKLFF.

The rearrangement links TRBV18 to TRBJ2-1, with 7 bases lining up with TRBD1. The CDR3 consists of 15 residues. Germline assignment: CDR1 KGHSH and CDR2 LQKENI. V lost 6 bases to trimming and J lost 4 bases; unmatched junction nucleotides: 9. CDR3 DNA: TGTGCCAGCTCCCCCACACGGGACAGTTACAATGAGCAGTTCTTC. Translated, it gives CASSPTRDSYNEQFF.

J is TRBJ1-2 and V is TRBV27, with TRBD1 matching over 9 bases. This CDR3 spans 14 amino acids. The V gene end was trimmed by 3 bases and the J gene end by 5 bases; junction bases not matched to a gene: 4. Germline V gene data show CDR1 as MNHEY and CDR2 as SMNVEV (reference sequence). CDR3 bases: TGTGCCAGCAGTTTTACAGGGGGCCTATATGGCTACACCTTC. Its translation: CASSFTGGLYGYTF.

The V gene is TRBV6-1, the J gene TRBJ2-1; D is perhaps TRBD2 (5 bases). Per germline, CDR1 MNHNS and CDR2 SASEGT. Between the trimmed V and J ends, which lost 5 bases and 5 bases, there was a span of 13 bases. CDR3 length: 14 residues. Written as DNA, the CDR3 is TGTGCCAGCAGTTTAAGCGGCCCCAACAATGAGCAGTTCTTC. This translates into CASSLSGPNNEQFF.

The rearrangement joins TRBV5-4 to TRBJ2-1; 12 bases are a match to TRBD2. J lost 9 bases, V lost 0 bases, and 7 bases had no gene match. CDR3 length: 16 amino acids. Per the germline V gene, CDR1 is SGHNT and CDR2 is YYREEE (reference sequence). This CDR3 is CASSLGLAGVVGEQFF. As DNA, the CDR3 is TGTGCCAGCAGCTTGGGACTAGCGGGAGTTGTAGGTGAGCAGTTCTTC. Drawing the rest from reference TRBV5-4 and TRBJ2-1, the complete variable domain is ETGVTQSPTHLIKTRGQQVTLRCSSQSGHNTVSWYQQALGQGPQFIFQYYREEENGRGNFPPRFSGLQFPNYSSELNVNALELDDSALYLCASSLGLAGVVGEQFFGPGTRLTVL.

The rearrangement links TRBV5-5 to TRBJ1-2; the match to TRBD1 covers 11 bases. J gave up 4 bases and V 4 bases, and 3 bases lay outside the gene matches. Germline-derived CDR1 and CDR2 are SGHKS and YYEKEE (reference sequence). The CDR3 runs 14 residues. DNA for the CDR3: TGTGCCAGCAGCCAGGGGACAGGGGGCTATGGCTACACCTTC. Translated: CASSQGTGGYGYTF.

This chain links TRBV7-8 with TRBJ2-2; 12 bases agree with TRBD2. Germline V gene sequence: CDR1 SGHVS, CDR2 FQNEAQ. The CDR3 has 18 residues. Losses at the gene ends were 1 base for V and 6 bases for J; bases not matched to a gene: 9. The CDR3 reads CASSLGASGGGYAGELFF. In DNA form, the CDR3 reads TGTGCCAGCAGCTTAGGGGCTAGCGGGGGGGGGTACGCCGGGGAGCTGTTTTTT.

J is TRBJ2-7 and V is TRBV5-1; TRBD2 might be the D (6 bases). Trimming took off 4 bases at V and 0 bases at J, with 11 bases between the two ends. Germline values: CDR1 SGHRS, CDR2 YFSETQ. The CDR3 is made up of 14 amino acids. The CDR3 DNA reads as TGCGCCAGCAGCCCGGCGGGGCTCTCCTACGAGCAGTACTTC. It is translated as CASSPAGLSYEQYF. Full variable domain (outside the CDR3, taken from reference TRBV5-1 and TRBJ2-7): KAGVTQTPRYLIKTRGQQVTLSCSPISGHRSVSWYQQTPGQGLQFLFEYFSETQRNKGNFPGRFSGRQFSNSRSEMNVSTLELGDSALYLCASSPAGLSYEQYFGPGTRLTVT.

This clone was seen a single time. DNA for the CDR3: TGCAGCGTTCGCAGGGGGGCTGACGAGCAGTACTTC. It specifies CSVRRGADEQYF. The chain is built from TRBV29-1 and TRBJ2-7; a possible D gene is TRBD1 (7 bases). The CDR3 is made up of 12 amino acids. Germline V lookup: CDR1 SQVTM, CDR2 ANQGSEA. Trimming removed 5 bases from V and 5 bases from J, with 13 bases in between.

This chain connects TRBV18 to TRBJ1-2, with 8 positions matching TRBD1. CDR1 and CDR2 from the germline V gene are KGHSH and LQKENI. The J segment lost 4 bases and the V segment lost 3 bases, leaving 4 bases of the junction unmatched. This CDR3 contains 14 residues. The CDR3 region has the DNA TGTGCCAGCTCACCGGGACAGGTACCCTATGGCTACACCTTC. Its translation: CASSPGQVPYGYTF.

The chain links TRBV19 to TRBJ1-6, with D possibly TRBD1 on 5 matching bases. CDR1 is LNHDA, CDR2 SQIVND, per germline (reference sequence). V was cut by 7 bases and J by 5 bases, with 12 bases left in between. The CDR3 sequence is 14 residues long. The CDR3 here is CASTVAGNNSPLHF. CDR3 nucleotides: TGTGCCAGTACCGTCGCAGGGAATAATTCACCCCTCCACTTT.

The chain uses TRBV4-1 and TRBJ1-1; no firm D call. This CDR3 comprises 12 residues. Trimming shortened V by 5 bases and J by 6 bases, and 10 bases separated the two germline ends. Germline CDR1 and CDR2: MGHRA and YSYEKL. Written as DNA, the CDR3 is TGCGCCAGCAGCACCCAGGAATCTGAAGCTTTCTTT. Amino acid sequence: CASSTQESEAFF.

The CDR3 nucleotides read TGTGCCAGCAGTTGGGGCCCTTCAACTAATGAAAAACTGTTTTTT. Encoded protein: CASSWGPSTNEKLFF. The V gene is TRBV2, the J gene TRBJ1-4, with a weak D call TRBD1 (5 bases). Germline V CDR1 and CDR2: SNHLY, FYNNEI. This CDR3 region has 15 residues. V was trimmed by 5 bases and J by 0 bases, leaving 10 bases between them.

This clone came up once. The chain recombines TRBV2 with TRBJ2-5; 9 nucleotides align to TRBD2. Losses at the gene ends were 6 bases for V and 2 bases for J; bases not matched to a gene: 19. This CDR3 region has 19 residues. CDR1 is SNHLY and CDR2 is FYNNEI in the germline V gene. The CDR3 loop reads CASRLPAGAGGPRQETQYF. CDR3 nucleotide sequence: TGTGCCAGCAGACTACCGGCTGGAGCGGGGGGCCCCAGACAAGAGACCCAGTACTTC.

The chain has TRBV9 and TRBJ1-2; 12 nucleotides align to TRBD1. The CDR3 consists of 15 residues. V was pared by 0 bases and J by 8 bases, with 5 bases of the junction left unmatched. Germline V gene lookup returns CDR1 SGDLS and CDR2 YYNGEE. This chain's CDR3 is CASSVVGTGGLGYTF. The CDR3 nucleotides are TGTGCCAGCAGCGTAGTAGGGACAGGGGGCCTAGGCTACACCTTC.

The V call is TRBV11-2, the J call TRBJ2-2; TRBD1 matches 7 bases. Germline CDR1 reads SGHAT; CDR2 reads FQNNGV. The CDR3 covers 16 residues. Losses at the gene ends were 6 bases for V and 4 bases for J; bases not matched to a gene: 11. The DNA of the CDR3 is TGTGCCAGCAGACTGGTGAGGGGGCCGGTCACCGGGGAGCTGTTTTTT. Protein sequence: CASRLVRGPVTGELFF.

The chain employs TRBV28 and TRBJ2-3; 10 bases agree with TRBD1. Germline V gives CDR1 MDHEN, CDR2 SYDVKM. The CDR3 runs 16 residues. Germline trimming cut 2 bases from V and 1 base from J; bases unmatched to any gene: 3. For the CDR3, the DNA is TGTGCCAGCAGTTTAGTGGGACAGGGGCGCACAGATACGCAGTATTTT. This sequence encodes CASSLVGQGRTDTQYF.

The chain joins TRBV11-2 to TRBJ2-2; D perhaps matches TRBD2 (6 bases). V was pared by 1 base and J by 3 bases, with 9 bases between. Germline V CDR1 and CDR2: SGHAT, FQNNGV. The CDR3 sequence is 15 residues long. Written as DNA, the CDR3 is TGTGCCAGCAGCTTAGTCAGGGAGGACACCGGGGAGCTGTTTTTT. It yields the protein CASSLVREDTGELFF. Filled out from reference TRBV11-2 and TRBJ2-2, the complete variable domain reads EAGVAQSPRYKIIEKRQSVAFWCNPISGHATLYWYQQILGQGPKLLIQFQNNGVVDDSQLPKDRFSAERLKGVDSTLKIQPAKLEDSAVYLCASSLVREDTGELFFGEGSRLTVL.